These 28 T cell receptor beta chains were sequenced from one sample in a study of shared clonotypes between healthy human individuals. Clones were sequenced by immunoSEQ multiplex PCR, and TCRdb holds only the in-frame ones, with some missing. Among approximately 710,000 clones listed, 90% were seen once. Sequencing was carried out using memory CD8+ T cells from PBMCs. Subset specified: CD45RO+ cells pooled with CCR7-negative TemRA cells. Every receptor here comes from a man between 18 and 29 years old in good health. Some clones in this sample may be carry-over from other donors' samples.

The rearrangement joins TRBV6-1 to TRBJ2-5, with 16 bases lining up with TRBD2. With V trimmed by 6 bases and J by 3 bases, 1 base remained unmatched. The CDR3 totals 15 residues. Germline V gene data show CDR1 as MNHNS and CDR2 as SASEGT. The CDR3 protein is CASRGLAGGEETQYF. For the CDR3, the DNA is TGTGCCAGCAGGGGACTAGCGGGAGGGGAAGAGACCCAGTACTTC.

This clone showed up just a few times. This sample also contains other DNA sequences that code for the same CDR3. CDR3 region: CASSPGLSYEQYF. CDR3 DNA sequence: TGTGCCAGCAGCCCGGGATTATCCTACGAGCAGTACTTC. V is TRBV4-2 and J is TRBJ2-7; TRBD2 might be the D (5 bases). The CDR3 length is 13 residues. CDR1 LGHNA and CDR2 YNFKEQ come from the germline V gene. V lost 4 bases, J lost 1 base, and 8 bases lay in between.

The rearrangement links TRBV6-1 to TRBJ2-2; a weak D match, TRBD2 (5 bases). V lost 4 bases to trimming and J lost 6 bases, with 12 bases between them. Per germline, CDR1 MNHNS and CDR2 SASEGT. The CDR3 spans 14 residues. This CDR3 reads CASSASWEPGELFF. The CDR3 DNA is TGTGCCAGCAGTGCGTCTTGGGAGCCCGGGGAGCTGTTTTTT.

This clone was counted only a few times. The CDR3: CASRSPGGTEAFF. The CDR3 DNA follows: TGTGCCAGCCGTAGTCCAGGGGGCACTGAAGCTTTCTTT. The chain uses TRBV9 and TRBJ1-1; 7 nucleotides agree with TRBD1. There are 13 residues in the CDR3. Per germline, CDR1 SGDLS and CDR2 YYNGEE. The J segment lost 4 bases and the V segment lost 7 bases, leaving 7 bases of the junction unmatched.

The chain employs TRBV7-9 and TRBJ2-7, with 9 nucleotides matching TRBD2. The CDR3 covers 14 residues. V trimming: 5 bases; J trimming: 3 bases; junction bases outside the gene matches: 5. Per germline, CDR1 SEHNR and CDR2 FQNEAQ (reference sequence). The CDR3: CASSPGTSSYEQYF. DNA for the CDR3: TGTGCCAGCAGCCCCGGGACTAGCAGCTACGAGCAGTACTTC.

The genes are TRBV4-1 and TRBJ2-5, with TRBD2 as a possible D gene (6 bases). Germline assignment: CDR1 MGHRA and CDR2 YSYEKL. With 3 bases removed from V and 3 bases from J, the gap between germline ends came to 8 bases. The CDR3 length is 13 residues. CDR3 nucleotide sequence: TGCGCCAGCAGCCACCCGGGAGAAGAGACCCAGTACTTC. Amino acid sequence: CASSHPGEETQYF.

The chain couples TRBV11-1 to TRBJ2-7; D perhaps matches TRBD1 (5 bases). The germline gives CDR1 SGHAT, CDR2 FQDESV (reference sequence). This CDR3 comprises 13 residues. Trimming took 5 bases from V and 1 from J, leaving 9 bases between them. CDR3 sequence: CASSHRRSYEQYF. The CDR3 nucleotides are TGTGCCAGCAGCCACAGGAGATCCTACGAGCAGTACTTC.

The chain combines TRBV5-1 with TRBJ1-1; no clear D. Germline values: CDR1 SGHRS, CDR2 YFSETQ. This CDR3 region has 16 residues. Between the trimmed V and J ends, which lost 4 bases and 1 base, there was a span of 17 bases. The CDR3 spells CASSLLLYGENTEAFF. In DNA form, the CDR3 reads TGCGCCAGCAGCCTGCTCTTGTACGGAGAGAACACTGAAGCTTTCTTT.

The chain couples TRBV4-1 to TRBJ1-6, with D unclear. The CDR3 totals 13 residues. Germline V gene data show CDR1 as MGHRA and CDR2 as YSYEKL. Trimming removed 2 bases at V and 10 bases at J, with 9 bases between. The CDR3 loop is CASSQIQRSPLHF. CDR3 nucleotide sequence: TGCGCCAGCAGCCAAATCCAACGCTCACCCCTCCACTTT.

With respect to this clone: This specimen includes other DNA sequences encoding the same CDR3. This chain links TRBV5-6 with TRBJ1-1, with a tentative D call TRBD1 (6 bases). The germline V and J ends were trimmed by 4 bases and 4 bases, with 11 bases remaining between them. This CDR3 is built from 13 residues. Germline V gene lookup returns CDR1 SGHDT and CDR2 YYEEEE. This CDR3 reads CASSLTGSTEAFF. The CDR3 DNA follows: TGTGCCAGCAGCCTCACAGGGAGCACTGAAGCTTTCTTT. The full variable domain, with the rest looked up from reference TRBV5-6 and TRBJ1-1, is DAGVTQSPTHLIKTRGQQVTLRCSPKSGHDTVSWYQQALGQGPQFIFQYYEEEERQRGNFPDRFSGHQFPNYSSELNVNALLLGDSALYLCASSLTGSTEAFFGQGTRLTVV.

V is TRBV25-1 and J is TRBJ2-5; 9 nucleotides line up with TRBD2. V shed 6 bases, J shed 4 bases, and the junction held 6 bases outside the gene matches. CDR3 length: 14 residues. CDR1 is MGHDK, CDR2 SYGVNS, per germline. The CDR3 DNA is TGTGCCAGCAGCGAAGCAGCGGGAGGAGAGACCCAGTACTTC. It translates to CASSEAAGGETQYF.

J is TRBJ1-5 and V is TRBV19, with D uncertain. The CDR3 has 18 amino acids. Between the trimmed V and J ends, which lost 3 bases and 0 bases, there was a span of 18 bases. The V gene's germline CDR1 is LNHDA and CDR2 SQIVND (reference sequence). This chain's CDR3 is CASSMKGRLIYSNQPQHF. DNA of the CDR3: TGTGCCAGTAGTATGAAAGGGCGCCTTATCTATAGCAATCAGCCCCAGCATTTT.

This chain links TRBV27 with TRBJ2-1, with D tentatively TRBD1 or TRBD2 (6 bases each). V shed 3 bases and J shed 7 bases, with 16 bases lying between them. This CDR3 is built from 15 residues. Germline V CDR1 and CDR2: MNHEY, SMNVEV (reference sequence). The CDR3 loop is CASSLGGWGTNEQFF. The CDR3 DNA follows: TGTGCCAGCAGTTTGGGGGGCTGGGGGACGAATGAGCAGTTCTTC.

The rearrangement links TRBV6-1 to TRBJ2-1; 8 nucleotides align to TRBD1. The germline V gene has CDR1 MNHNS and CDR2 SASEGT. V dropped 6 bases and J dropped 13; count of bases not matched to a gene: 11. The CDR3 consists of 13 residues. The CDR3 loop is CASSLDRGRDQFF. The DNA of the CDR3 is TGTGCCAGCAGCCTCGACAGGGGACGTGACCAGTTCTTC.

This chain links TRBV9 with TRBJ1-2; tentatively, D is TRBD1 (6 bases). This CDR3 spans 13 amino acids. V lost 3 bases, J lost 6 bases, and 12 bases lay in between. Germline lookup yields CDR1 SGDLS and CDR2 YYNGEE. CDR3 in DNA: TGTGCCAGCAGCGGCCCAGGGGAGCATGGCTACACCTTC. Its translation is CASSGPGEHGYTF.

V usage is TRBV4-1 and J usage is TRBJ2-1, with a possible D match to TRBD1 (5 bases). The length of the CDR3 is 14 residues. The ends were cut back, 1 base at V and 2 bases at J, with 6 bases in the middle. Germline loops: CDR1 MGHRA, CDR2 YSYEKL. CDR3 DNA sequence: TGCGCCAGCAGCCAAGGCAGGGCCTACAATGAGCAGTTCTTC. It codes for CASSQGRAYNEQFF.

CDR3 DNA: TGTGCCAGCAGTGAAGAGGACAGGGGGCTTGCGTATGATGAAAAACTGTTTTTT. It codes for CASSEEDRGLAYDEKLFF. The rearrangement joins TRBV6-1 to TRBJ1-4, with 11 bases that match TRBD1. Germline V gene data show CDR1 as MNHNS and CDR2 as SASEGT. The CDR3 has 18 residues. J lost 6 bases, V lost 1 base, and 10 bases had no gene match.

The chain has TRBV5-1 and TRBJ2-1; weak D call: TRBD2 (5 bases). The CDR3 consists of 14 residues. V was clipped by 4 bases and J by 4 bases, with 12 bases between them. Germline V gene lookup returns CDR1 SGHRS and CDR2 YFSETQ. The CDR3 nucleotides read TGCGCCAGCAGCCCCGTGGGCGGGTACAATGAGCAGTTCTTC. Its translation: CASSPVGGYNEQFF.

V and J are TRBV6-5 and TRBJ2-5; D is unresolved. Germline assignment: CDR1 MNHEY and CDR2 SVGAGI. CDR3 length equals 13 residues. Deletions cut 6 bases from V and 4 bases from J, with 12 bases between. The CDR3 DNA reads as TGTGCCAGCAGCCCCGGGCGAGGAGAGACCCAGTACTTC. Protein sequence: CASSPGRGETQYF.

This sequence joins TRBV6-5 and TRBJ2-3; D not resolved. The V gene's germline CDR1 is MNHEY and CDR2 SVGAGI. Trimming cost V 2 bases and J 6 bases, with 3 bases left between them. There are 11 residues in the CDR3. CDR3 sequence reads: CASSYLDTQYF. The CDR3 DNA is TGTGCCAGCAGTTACCTGGATACGCAGTATTTT.

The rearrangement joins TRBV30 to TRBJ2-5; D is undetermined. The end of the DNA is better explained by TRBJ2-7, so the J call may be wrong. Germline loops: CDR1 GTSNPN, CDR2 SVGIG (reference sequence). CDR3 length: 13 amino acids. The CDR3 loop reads CAWARPGSYEQYF. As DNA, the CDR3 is TGTGCCTGGGCTCGTCCAGGCTCCTACGAGCAGTACTTC.

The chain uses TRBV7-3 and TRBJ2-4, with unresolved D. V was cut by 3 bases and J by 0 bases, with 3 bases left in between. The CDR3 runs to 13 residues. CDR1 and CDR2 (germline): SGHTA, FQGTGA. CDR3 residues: CASSLGAKNIQYF. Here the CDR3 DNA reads TGTGCCAGCAGCTTGGGAGCCAAAAACATTCAGTACTTC.

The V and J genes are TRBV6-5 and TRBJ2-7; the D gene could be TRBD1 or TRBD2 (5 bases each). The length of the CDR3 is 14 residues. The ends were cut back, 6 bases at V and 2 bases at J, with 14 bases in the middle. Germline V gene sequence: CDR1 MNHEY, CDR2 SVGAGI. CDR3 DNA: TGTGCCAGCAGCGAGGGGCGGGCCACCTACGAGCAGTACTTC. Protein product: CASSEGRATYEQYF.

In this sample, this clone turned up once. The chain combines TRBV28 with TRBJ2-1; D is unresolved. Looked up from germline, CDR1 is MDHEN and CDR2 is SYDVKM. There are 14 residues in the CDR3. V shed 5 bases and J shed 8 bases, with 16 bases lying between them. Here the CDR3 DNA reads TGTGCCAGCAGTCCCCTTGGACCCGTGCATGAGCAGTTCTTC. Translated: CASSPLGPVHEQFF.

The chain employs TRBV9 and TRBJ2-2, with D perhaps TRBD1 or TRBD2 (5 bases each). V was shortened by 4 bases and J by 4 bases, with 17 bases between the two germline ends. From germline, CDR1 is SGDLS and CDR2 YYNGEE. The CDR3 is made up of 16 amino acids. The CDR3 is CASSPLGAGATGELFF. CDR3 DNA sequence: TGTGCCAGCAGCCCCCTAGGAGCCGGGGCCACCGGGGAGCTGTTTTTT.

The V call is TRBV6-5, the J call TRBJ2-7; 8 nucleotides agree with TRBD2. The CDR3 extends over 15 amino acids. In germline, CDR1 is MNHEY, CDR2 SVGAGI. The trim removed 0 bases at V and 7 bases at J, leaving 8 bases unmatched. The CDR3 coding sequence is TGTGCCAGCAGTTACTCTCTTAGCGGGGTGGGGGAGCAGTACTTC. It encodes CASSYSLSGVGEQYF.

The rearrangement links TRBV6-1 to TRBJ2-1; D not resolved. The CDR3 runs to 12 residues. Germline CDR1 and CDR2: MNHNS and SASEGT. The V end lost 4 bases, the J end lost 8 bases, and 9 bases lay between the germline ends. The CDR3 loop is CASSGIRHEQFF. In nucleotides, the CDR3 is TGTGCCAGCAGTGGAATTCGACATGAGCAGTTCTTC.

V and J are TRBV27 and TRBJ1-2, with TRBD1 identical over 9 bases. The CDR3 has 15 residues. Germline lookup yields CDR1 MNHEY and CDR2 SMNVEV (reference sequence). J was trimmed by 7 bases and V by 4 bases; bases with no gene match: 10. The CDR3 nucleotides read TGTGCCAGCAGTTATAACTTGGGACAGGGCGGTGGCTACACCTTC. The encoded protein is CASSYNLGQGGGYTF.